Described below is a single TCR beta chain sequence and its context. Participants, roughly 18 to 89 years old, spanned around 25 US areas. Participants' own reports of clinical history determined their cohort assignment. This sample is part of a study of blood T cell repertoires in COVID-19. Study context: Sources were T cells, B-cell-depleted T cells, or PBMCs; the material itself was cDNA or gDNA.

From germline, CDR1 is LNHDA and CDR2 SQIVND (reference sequence). With 3 bases removed from V and 0 bases from J, the gap between germline ends came to 15 bases. This CDR3 is 16 amino acids long. In the original processing: Using reference gene primer amplification, nucleated cell counts were estimated. The data were produced by immunoSEQ multiplex PCR, yet TCRdb's version contains in-frame clones alone and is incomplete. The DNA gave D and trimming, while V, J and clone size come from that table. This sample yields roughly 150,000 clones, of which roughly 90% are seen a single time; 4% belongs to the top ten.

Material: PBMCs or T cells enriched from blood (not recorded which). The chain combines TRBV19 with TRBJ2-7; D unresolved. The receptor was derived from a middle-aged woman who had been exposed to COVID-19. The CDR3 loop reads CASSISFGSLSYEQYF. The DNA of the CDR3 is TGTGCCAGTAGTATTTCGTTTGGCAGTCTCTCCTACGAGCAGTACTTC.